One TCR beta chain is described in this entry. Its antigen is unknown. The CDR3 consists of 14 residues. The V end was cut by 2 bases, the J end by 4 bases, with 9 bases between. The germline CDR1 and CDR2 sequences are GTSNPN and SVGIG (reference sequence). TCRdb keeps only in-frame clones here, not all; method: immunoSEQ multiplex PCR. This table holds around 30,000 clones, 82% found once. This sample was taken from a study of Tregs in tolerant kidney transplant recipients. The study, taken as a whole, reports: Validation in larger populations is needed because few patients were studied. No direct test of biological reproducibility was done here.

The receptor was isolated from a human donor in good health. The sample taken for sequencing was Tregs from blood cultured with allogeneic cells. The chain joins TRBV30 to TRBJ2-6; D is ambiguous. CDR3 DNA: TGTGCCTGGAGTTGGGGTGTCGGGGCCAACGTCCTGACTTTC. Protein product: CAWSWGVGANVLTF. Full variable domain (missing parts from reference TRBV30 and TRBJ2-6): SQTIHQWPATLVQPVGSPLSLECTVEGTSNPNLYWYRQAAGRGLQLLFYSVGIGQISSEVPQNLSASRPQDRQFILSSKKLLLSDSGFYLCAWSWGVGANVLTFGAGSRLTVL.